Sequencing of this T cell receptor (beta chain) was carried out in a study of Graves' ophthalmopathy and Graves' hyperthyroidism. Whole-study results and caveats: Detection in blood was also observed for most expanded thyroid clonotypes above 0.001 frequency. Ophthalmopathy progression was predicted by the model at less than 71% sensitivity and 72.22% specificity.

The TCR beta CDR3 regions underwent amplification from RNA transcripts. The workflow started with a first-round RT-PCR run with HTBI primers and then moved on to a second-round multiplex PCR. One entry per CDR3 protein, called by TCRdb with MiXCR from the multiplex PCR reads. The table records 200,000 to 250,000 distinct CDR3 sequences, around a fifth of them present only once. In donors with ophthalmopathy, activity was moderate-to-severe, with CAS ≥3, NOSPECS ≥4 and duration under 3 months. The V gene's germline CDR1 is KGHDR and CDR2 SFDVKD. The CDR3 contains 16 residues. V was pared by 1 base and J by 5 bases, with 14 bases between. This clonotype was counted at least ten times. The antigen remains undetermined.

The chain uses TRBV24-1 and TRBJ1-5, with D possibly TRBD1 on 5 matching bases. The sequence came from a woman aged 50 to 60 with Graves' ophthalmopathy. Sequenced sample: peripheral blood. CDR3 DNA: TGTGCCACCAGTGATTTTCCGGCCAGGGATGATCAGCCCCAGCATTTT. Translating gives CATSDFPARDDQPQHF.